These 5 T cell receptor beta chains were sequenced from one sample in a study of cytomegalovirus exposure and HLA in healthy donors. Assay used: immunoSEQ multiplex PCR; TCRdb lists only in-frame clones, some missing. Of 65,000 or so clones listed, about 90% are singletons. Sequencing was performed on PBMCs. All receptors come from a woman aged 18-35 years in good health and CMV-seronegative.

The chain links TRBV9 to TRBJ2-7; no clear D gene. The length of the CDR3 is 14 residues. Germline loops: CDR1 SGDLS, CDR2 YYNGEE. V lost 0 bases, J lost 5 bases, and 12 bases lay in between. The CDR3 region is CASSVGQPRDEQYF. For the CDR3, the DNA is TGTGCCAGCAGCGTAGGGCAGCCTCGGGACGAGCAGTACTTC.

The chain combines TRBV7-9 with TRBJ1-1; 10 nucleotides line up with TRBD1. This CDR3 contains 15 residues. Looked up from germline, CDR1 is SEHNR and CDR2 is FQNEAQ (reference sequence). Germline trimming cut 1 base from V and 7 bases from J; bases unmatched to any gene: 6. The CDR3 DNA follows: TGTGCCAGCAGCTTAGGGACAGGGGGAATTATTGAAGCTTTCTTT. Amino acid sequence: CASSLGTGGIIEAFF. The full variable domain, its missing parts supplied by reference TRBV7-9 and TRBJ1-1, is DTGVSQNPRHKITKRGQNVTFRCDPISEHNRLYWYRQTLGQGPEFLTYFQNEAQLEKSRLLSDRFSAERPKGSFSTLEIQRTEQGDSAMYLCASSLGTGGIIEAFFGQGTRLTVV.

This sequence joins TRBV2 and TRBJ2-3; D not resolved. V lost 4 bases, J lost 1 base, and 6 bases lay in between. This CDR3 region has 13 residues. The germline gives CDR1 SNHLY, CDR2 FYNNEI. The CDR3: CASSVLGTDTQYF. DNA of the CDR3: TGTGCCAGCAGTGTTCTCGGCACAGATACGCAGTATTTT.

This rearrangement joins TRBV27 to TRBJ2-1; TRBD2 agrees at 15 bases. Germline V CDR1 and CDR2: MNHEY, SMNVEV (reference sequence). Trimming took 2 bases from V and 6 from J; bases not matched to a gene: 5. The length of the CDR3 is 17 residues. As DNA, the CDR3 is TGTGCCAGCAGTTTAGAGGGACTAGCGGGAGGTTCCAATGAGCAGTTCTTC. This translates into CASSLEGLAGGSNEQFF.

The V call is TRBV18, the J call TRBJ2-7, with a tentative D call TRBD2 (5 bases). Germline lookup yields CDR1 KGHSH and CDR2 LQKENI. Between the trimmed V and J ends, which lost 4 bases and 3 bases, there was a span of 13 bases. The CDR3 loop spans 14 amino acids. The CDR3 region is CASSRGTGDYEQYF. For the CDR3, the DNA is TGTGCCAGCTCACGTGGCACCGGGGACTACGAGCAGTACTTC. Full variable domain (rest looked up from reference TRBV18 and TRBJ2-7): NAGVMQNPRHLVRRRGQEARLRCSPMKGHSHVYWYRQLPEEGLKFMVYLQKENIIDESGMPKERFSAEFPKEGPSILRIQQVVRGDSAAYFCASSRGTGDYEQYFGPGTRLTVT.